This note documents a single T cell receptor (beta chain) sequence. Its antigen is as yet unknown. It was via CD45RO/CCR7/CD25/CD127/CD95/CD27 that CD4+ naive, central memory, regulatory and stem cell-like memory cells were sorted. The data were obtained in a study of beta chain features in type 1 diabetes. The wider study: Sorted cell examination encompassed 100,000,000 or so cells across all samples.

Study-level results: In every one of the four CD4+ subsets, TCRB CDR3s were moderately but significantly shorter in Type 1 diabetes patients. Comparison showed that naive, central memory and Treg TCRB repertoires appeared more similar among patients than among healthy donors.

The CDR3 has 16 residues. Germline trimming cut 0 bases from V and 8 bases from J; bases unmatched to any gene: 9. Germline V gene data show CDR1 as SGDLS and CDR2 as YYNGEE. Reverse transcribing all isolated RNA meant expressed TCRB transcripts were sequenced. Assay: immunoSEQ multiplex PCR; the TCRdb copy retains only in-frame clones and omits some. The repertoire holds about 260,000 clones, with over 20% as singletons. The sample comprised naive CD4+ T cells from blood. The TCR was taken from a woman in her thirties or forties with type 1 diabetes. The chain recombines TRBV9 with TRBJ2-1; TRBD2 aligns across 9 bases. CDR3 in amino acids: CASSVGGGGAGDEQFF. CDR3 DNA: TGTGCCAGCAGCGTAGGCGGCGGGGGGGCGGGAGATGAGCAGTTCTTC.